Following are 21 T cell receptor beta chains from one sample sequenced in a study of cytomegalovirus exposure and HLA in healthy donors. Both 60 Vbeta primers and 13 Jbeta primers went into the PCR. Assay: immunoSEQ multiplex PCR; the TCRdb copy retains only in-frame clones and omits some. The repertoire holds roughly 250,000 clones, approximately 80% seen once, with about 0.28% in the top ten. Sequencing was carried out using PBMCs. These receptors all stem from a girl aged 2 to 9 in good health and CMV-seronegative.

The CDR3 DNA reads TGTGCCAGCAGCGACTCGACTAGCGGGGGGGACAACAATGAGCAGTTCTTC. This codes for CASSDSTSGGDNNEQFF. This chain links TRBV7-3 with TRBJ2-1; 14 bases line up with TRBD2. The CDR3 runs 17 residues. CDR1 and CDR2 (germline): SGHTA, FQGTGA. Germline trimming cut 5 bases from V and 5 bases from J; bases unmatched to any gene: 8. The variable domain in full, with the rest retrieved from reference TRBV7-3 and TRBJ2-1, is GAGVSQTPSNKVTEKGKYVELRCDPISGHTALYWYRQSLGQGPEFLIYFQGTGAADDSGLPNDRFFAVRPEGSVSTLKIQRTERGDSAVYLCASSDSTSGGDNNEQFFGPGTRLTVL.

The rearrangement links TRBV2 to TRBJ2-3; D remains ambiguous. Germline loops: CDR1 SNHLY, CDR2 FYNNEI. CDR3 size: 13 residues. V lost 7 bases to trimming and J lost 7 bases, with 15 bases between them. The CDR3 coding sequence is TGTGCCAGCATAGCCTGGGTTGCGAATACGCAGTATTTT. This encodes CASIAWVANTQYF.

With regard to this clone: Mismatch with germline at one junction end may stem from a read error. Other DNA sequences from this sample encode an identical CDR3 as well. The gene calls are TRBV11-2 and TRBJ1-1; D perhaps matches TRBD1 (5 bases). The germline gives CDR1 SGHAT, CDR2 FQNNGV. The CDR3 has 13 residues. The CDR3 nucleotides read TGTGCCAGCAGCTTCCAGACAGATCTAGAAGCCTTCTTT. Translated: CASSFQTDLEAFF.

The chain joins TRBV6-1 to TRBJ2-7; the match to TRBD1 covers 8 bases. Per germline, CDR1 MNHNS and CDR2 SASEGT. V lost 11 bases to trimming and J lost 1 base; unmatched junction nucleotides: 10. The CDR3 consists of 14 residues. The CDR3 protein is CAGQGGGSSYEQYF. The DNA for the CDR3 is TGTGCCGGACAGGGTGGTGGGAGTTCCTACGAGCAGTACTTC.

The table lists this clone with a few counts. The identical CDR3 is also encoded by other nucleotide sequences in the sample. V is TRBV27 and J is TRBJ1-1, with a possible D match to TRBD1 (6 bases). The CDR3 is 11 residues long. CDR1 is MNHEY, CDR2 SMNVEV, per germline (reference sequence). Trimming took off 8 bases at V and 5 bases at J, with 9 bases between the two ends. CDR3 residues: CASSQGTEAFF. The CDR3 nucleotides are TGTGCCAGCTCCCAGGGGACTGAAGCTTTCTTT.

This clone was seen once. The CDR3 region is CASSKGQGLAEAFF. The CDR3 DNA reads TGTGCCAGTAGTAAGGGACAGGGTTTGGCTGAAGCTTTCTTT. The chain is built from TRBV19 and TRBJ1-1, with 9 bases fitting TRBD1. The junction had 6 bases not matched to a gene; V was cut back by 4 bases and J by 6 bases. CDR3 size: 14 residues. Germline V gene sequence: CDR1 LNHDA, CDR2 SQIVND (reference sequence). Using reference TRBV19 and TRBJ1-1 for the parts outside the CDR3, the full variable domain is DGGITQSPKYLFRKEGQNVTLSCEQNLNHDAMYWYRQDPGQGLRLIYYSQIVNDFQKGDIAEGYSVSREKKESFPLTVTSAQKNPTAFYLCASSKGQGLAEAFFGQGTRLTVV.

This rearrangement joins TRBV28 to TRBJ2-5; 8 bases map to TRBD2. CDR3 length: 15 residues. Trimming cost V 6 bases and J 2 bases; bases outside gene matches: 8. The V gene's germline CDR1 is MDHEN and CDR2 SYDVKM. CDR3 in DNA: TGTGCCAGCAGACAATATAGCGGGATACAAGAGACCCAGTACTTC. This gives the protein CASRQYSGIQETQYF.

V is TRBV7-2 and J is TRBJ2-3; TRBD2 matches at 7 bases. This CDR3 contains 15 residues. The germline gives CDR1 SGHTA, CDR2 FQGNSA. J gave up 2 bases and V 1 base, and 3 bases lay outside the gene matches. The chain's CDR3 is CASSLGRGYTDTQYF. The CDR3 DNA is TGTGCCAGCAGCTTAGGGCGGGGGTACACAGATACGCAGTATTTT.

The genes are TRBV5-1 and TRBJ2-5; 7 positions agree with TRBD1. Germline CDR1 is SGHRS and CDR2 is YFSETQ. The length of the CDR3 is 14 residues. The trim removed 1 base at V and 6 bases at J, leaving 6 bases unmatched. The CDR3 region has the DNA TGCGCCAGCAGCTTGTGGTACAGGGGAAAGACCCAGTACTTC. This codes for CASSLWYRGKTQYF.

The chain combines TRBV6-1 with TRBJ1-5; D is ambiguous. CDR3 length equals 14 residues. The ends were cut back, 3 bases at V and 3 bases at J, with 9 bases in the middle. Germline V lookup: CDR1 MNHNS, CDR2 SASEGT. CDR3 DNA sequence: TGTGCCAGCAGTGAGTACGGAGTCAATCAGCCCCAGCATTTT. Its translation is CASSEYGVNQPQHF.

V is TRBV28 and J is TRBJ2-7; TRBD2 matches at 11 bases. Trimming removed 5 bases from V and 3 bases from J; junction bases left unmatched: 3. CDR1 is MDHEN and CDR2 is SYDVKM in the germline V gene. The CDR3 runs 14 residues. CDR3 protein: CASSTSGSRYEQYF. In DNA, the CDR3 is TGTGCCAGCAGTACTAGCGGGAGTCGCTACGAGCAGTACTTC.

This chain uses TRBV5-6 with TRBJ1-1; 9 nucleotides match TRBD1. Germline lookup yields CDR1 SGHDT and CDR2 YYEEEE. V dropped 3 bases and J dropped 6; count of bases not matched to a gene: 6. The CDR3 contains 14 residues. Here the CDR3 reads CASSWETGGPEAFF. CDR3 bases: TGTGCCAGCAGCTGGGAGACAGGGGGTCCTGAAGCTTTCTTT.

This clone came up a few times. V and J are TRBV27 and TRBJ2-7; TRBD2 matches at 13 bases. The V segment lost 11 bases and the J segment 2 bases; nucleotides outside the gene matches: 3. This CDR3 has 13 amino acids. CDR1 is MNHEY and CDR2 is SMNVEV in the germline V gene (reference sequence). For the CDR3, the DNA is TGTGCCGGGACTAGCGGGGTTACCTACGAGCAGTACTTC. It translates to CAGTSGVTYEQYF.

This chain uses TRBV5-1 with TRBJ2-7, with a possible D match to TRBD1 (5 bases). V was shortened by 3 bases and J by 2 bases, with 12 bases between the two germline ends. Germline lookup yields CDR1 SGHRS and CDR2 YFSETQ. The length of the CDR3 is 14 residues. The CDR3 is CASSSQTTAYEQYF. CDR3 sequence (DNA): TGCGCCAGCAGCTCACAGACGACAGCCTACGAGCAGTACTTC. The full variable domain, with the rest looked up from reference TRBV5-1 and TRBJ2-7, is KAGVTQTPRYLIKTRGQQVTLSCSPISGHRSVSWYQQTPGQGLQFLFEYFSETQRNKGNFPGRFSGRQFSNSRSEMNVSTLELGDSALYLCASSSQTTAYEQYFGPGTRLTVT.

V and J are TRBV4-1 and TRBJ2-1, with 13 bases lining up with TRBD2. CDR3 length: 19 amino acids. The V segment lost 3 bases and the J segment 0 bases; nucleotides outside the gene matches: 8. CDR1 is MGHRA and CDR2 is YSYEKL in the germline V gene. In DNA form, the CDR3 reads TGCGCCAGCAGCCACCCTGGAACTAGCGGGAGGGGCTCCTACAATGAGCAGTTCTTC. Translated, it gives CASSHPGTSGRGSYNEQFF.

The chain uses TRBV25-1 and TRBJ2-7, with D maybe TRBD1 (6 bases). Looked up from germline, CDR1 is MGHDK and CDR2 is SYGVNS. CDR3 length equals 13 residues. V lost 10 bases and J lost 0, with 13 bases in between. The CDR3 DNA sequence: TGTGCCACGTGGGGGCAAACCTCCTACGAGCAGTACTTC. Translating gives CATWGQTSYEQYF.

V and J are TRBV14 and TRBJ2-7, with D perhaps TRBD2 (5 bases). Germline CDR1 is SGHDN and CDR2 is FVKESK. V was trimmed by 3 bases and J by 2 bases, leaving 8 bases between them. CDR3 length equals 13 residues. CDR3 sequence: CASSQRVPYEQYF. DNA of the CDR3: TGTGCCAGCAGCCAGCGGGTACCCTACGAGCAGTACTTC. The variable domain in full, with the rest retrieved from reference TRBV14 and TRBJ2-7, is EAGVTQFPSHSVIEKGQTVTLRCDPISGHDNLYWYRRVMGKEIKFLLHFVKESKQDESGMPNNRFLAERTGGTYSTLKVQPAELEDSGVYFCASSQRVPYEQYFGPGTRLTVT.

As DNA, the CDR3 is TGTGCCAGCAGCTTAGATCGGGGACAAAGAAACACTGAAGCTTTCTTT. Residues: CASSLDRGQRNTEAFF. The genes are TRBV11-2 and TRBJ1-1; TRBD1 might be the D (6 bases). The CDR3 runs 16 residues. The ends were cut back, 0 bases at V and 2 bases at J, with 13 bases in the middle. Germline V CDR1 and CDR2: SGHAT, FQNNGV.

This rearrangement joins TRBV7-2 to TRBJ1-4; D gene unclear. Per the germline V gene, CDR1 is SGHTA and CDR2 is FQGNSA. V lost 5 bases and J lost 7, with 14 bases in between. The CDR3 length is 14 residues. The CDR3 sequence is CASSPFPGTEKLFF. CDR3 coding DNA: TGTGCCAGCAGCCCCTTCCCGGGAACTGAAAAACTGTTTTTT.

This clone was recorded a few times. The chain uses TRBV7-9 and TRBJ1-1; D gene unclear. V lost 1 base to trimming and J lost 6 bases, with 15 bases between them. CDR1 and CDR2 (germline): SEHNR, FQNEAQ (reference sequence). CDR3 length equals 15 residues. The CDR3: CASSLVLAGRPEAFF. CDR3 nucleotides: TGTGCCAGCAGCTTAGTACTCGCCGGGAGGCCTGAAGCTTTCTTT.

The gene calls are TRBV7-2 and TRBJ2-3, with D possibly TRBD2 on 6 matching bases. Between the trimmed V and J ends, which lost 1 base and 4 bases, there was a span of 15 bases. CDR1 SGHTA and CDR2 FQGNSA come from the germline V gene. The CDR3 loop spans 16 amino acids. CDR3 protein: CASSLGGGASADTQYF. CDR3 coding DNA: TGTGCCAGCAGCTTAGGGGGTGGGGCTAGCGCAGATACGCAGTATTTT.